Given below is one TCR beta chain in context. As yet, its antigen is unknown. The CDR3 has 18 amino acids. Germline V CDR1 and CDR2: ENHRY, SYGVKD. V was pared by 2 bases and J by 1 base, with 10 bases of the junction left unmatched. The sample comes from a study of shared clonotypes between healthy human individuals. Study-wide results and limits: All-four-donor shared clonotypes had higher generation probabilities than non-shared clonotypes did.

The naive CD8 subset, CD45RO-negative cells positively selected for CCR7, excluded terminally differentiated effector memory CD45RA+ cells. TCRdb's copy holds only in-frame clones and misses some; the assay was immunoSEQ multiplex PCR. Of approximately 600,000 clones in the sample, roughly 95% were seen once. The receptor comes from a young woman in good health. The V call is TRBV10-3, the J call TRBJ2-3, with 9 bases aligning to TRBD2. Input material: naive CD8+ T cells sorted from blood. The CDR3 DNA is TGTGCCATCAGTGAGGGGGTACTAGCGGGTTCTGGCACAGATACGCAGTATTTT. It encodes CAISEGVLAGSGTDTQYF.